A selection of T cell receptor beta chains follows, all from one sample in a study of cytotoxic CD8 clonotypes in ibrutinib-treated CLL. Profiling relied on immunoSEQ multiplex PCR, and the TCRdb table lists in-frame clones only, not all of them. Among approximately 330,000 clones listed, 70% to 80% were seen once. The specimen was PBMCs, collected before ibrutinib treatment. These receptors were collected from a human donor with chronic lymphocytic leukemia. Both conserved end residues are part of each CDR3. The D gene is left open where the match is weak. Not every row has a clone size; where given, it reads once, few, many or a size class.

>NA|TRBV4-1|TRBJ1-4|TRBD1
CASSQDLDRGEKLFF
TGCGCCAGCAGCCAAGATCTGGACAGGGGCGAAAAACTGTTTTTT
>NA|TRBV5-4|TRBJ1-3|TRBD1
CASSFSHSEGASGNTIYF
TGTGCCAGCAGCTTTTCTCATTCGGAGGGGGCTTCCGGAAACACCATATATTTT
>NA|TRBV11-2|TRBJ2-1|TRBD2
CASSLAGANEQFF
TGTGCCAGCAGCTTGGCGGGAGCCAATGAGCAGTTCTTC
>NA|TRBV28|TRBJ2-7|NA
CASSLGGPYEQYF
TGTGCCAGCAGTCTAGGGGGGCCCTACGAGCAGTACTTC
>NA|TRBV4-1|TRBJ2-7|TRBD2
CASSQASGRASHEQYF
TGCGCCAGCAGCCAAGCTAGCGGGAGGGCCTCTCACGAGCAGTACTTC
>NA|TRBV7-2|TRBJ1-6|NA
CASSPGQSYNSPLHF
TGTGCCAGCAGTCCCGGACAGAGTTATAATTCACCCCTCCACTTT
>NA|TRBV5-1|TRBJ2-7|NA
CASSLAGRDSYEQYF
TGCGCCAGCAGCTTGGCCGGGCGGGACTCCTACGAGCAGTACTTC
>few|TRBV5-4|TRBJ2-5|TRBD2
CASSARSSGVGETQYF
TGTGCCAGCAGCGCCCGGTCTAGCGGGGTTGGGGAGACCCAGTACTTC
>NA|TRBV7-9|TRBJ1-1|TRBD1
CASSSGTVLNTEAFF
TGTGCCAGCAGCTCCGGGACAGTTCTGAACACTGAAGCTTTCTTT
>NA|TRBV14|TRBJ2-5|TRBD1
CASSPGRTGAHQETQYF
TGTGCCAGCAGCCCAGGCAGGACAGGGGCGCACCAAGAGACCCAGTACTTC
>NA|TRBV18|TRBJ2-2|NA
CASSSGQGATGELFF
TGTGCCAGCTCAAGCGGGCAGGGAGCCACCGGGGAGCTGTTTTTT
>few|TRBV7-3|TRBJ2-1|TRBD2
CASSPRLAGVNEQFF
TGTGCCAGCAGCCCCCGACTAGCGGGAGTGAATGAGCAGTTCTTC
>NA|TRBV25-1|TRBJ1-2|TRBD1
CASSEEPGQGTNYGYTF
TGTGCCAGCAGTGAAGAACCGGGACAGGGAACTAACTATGGCTACACCTTC
>NA|TRBV5-8|TRBJ2-5|NA
CASSLLQGQETQYF
TGTGCCAGCAGCTTGCTCCAGGGACAAGAGACCCAGTACTTC
>NA|TRBV5-1|TRBJ2-7|NA
CASSLGGPYEQYF
TGCGCCAGCAGCTTGGGGGGGCCCTACGAGCAGTACTTC
>NA|TRBV11-3|TRBJ2-1|TRBD2
CASSPRSREGSSYNEQFF
TGTGCCAGCAGCCCCAGGTCGCGGGAGGGAAGCTCCTACAATGAGCAGTTCTTC
>NA|TRBV27|TRBJ2-1|NA
CASSILGVYNEQFF
TGTGCCAGCAGTATCCTGGGAGTTTACAATGAGCAGTTCTTC
>NA|TRBV5-8|TRBJ1-5|NA
CASSYRGQPQHF
TGTGCCAGCAGCTACCGAGGTCAGCCCCAGCATTTT
>few|TRBV7-9|TRBJ2-3|TRBD1
CASSPRRTGGPTDTQYF
TGTGCCAGCAGCCCGCGACGGACAGGGGGGCCCACAGATACGCAGTATTTT
>NA|TRBV5-1|TRBJ2-5|NA
CASSFFNPQEGQYF
TGCGCCAGCAGCTTTTTTAACCCCCAGGAGGGCCAGTACTTC
>NA|TRBV7-9|TRBJ2-6|NA
CASSLSATSYAGANVLTF
TGTGCCAGCAGCTTAAGTGCTACGTCCTATGCTGGGGCCAACGTCCTGACTTTC
>once|TRBV11-2|TRBJ2-1|NA
CASTFLGGTPSEQFF
TGTGCCAGCACCTTCCTGGGGGGCACGCCAAGTGAGCAGTTCTTC
>NA|TRBV29-1|TRBJ2-7|NA
CSVEDRYEQYF
TGCAGCGTTGAAGATCGCTACGAGCAGTACTTC
>NA|TRBV9|TRBJ2-1|NA
CASRSHPRNEQFF
TGTGCCAGCAGAAGTCATCCTAGGAATGAGCAGTTCTTC
>NA|TRBV7-2|TRBJ1-2|TRBD1
CASSFQDRGLDYGYTF
TGTGCCAGCAGCTTCCAGGACAGGGGGCTCGACTATGGCTACACCTTC
>NA|TRBV28|TRBJ2-7|TRBD1
CASSLWGQGGYEQYF
TGTGCCAGCAGTTTGTGGGGACAGGGGGGCTACGAGCAGTACTTC
>NA|TRBV30|TRBJ1-5|NA
CAWSGGKVSNQPQHF
TGTGCCTGGAGTGGAGGGAAGGTTAGCAATCAGCCCCAGCATTTT
>NA|TRBV5-1|TRBJ2-7|TRBD1
CASSLGQGSYEQYF
TGCGCCAGCAGCTTGGGACAGGGCTCCTACGAGCAGTACTTC
>NA|TRBV5-1|TRBJ2-7|NA
CASSPYGRYEQYF
TGCGCCAGCAGCCCCTATGGCAGGTACGAGCAGTACTTC
>NA|TRBV2|TRBJ1-4|NA
CASSPGRVNEKLFF
TGTGCCAGCAGTCCGGGCAGGGTTAATGAAAAACTGTTTTTT